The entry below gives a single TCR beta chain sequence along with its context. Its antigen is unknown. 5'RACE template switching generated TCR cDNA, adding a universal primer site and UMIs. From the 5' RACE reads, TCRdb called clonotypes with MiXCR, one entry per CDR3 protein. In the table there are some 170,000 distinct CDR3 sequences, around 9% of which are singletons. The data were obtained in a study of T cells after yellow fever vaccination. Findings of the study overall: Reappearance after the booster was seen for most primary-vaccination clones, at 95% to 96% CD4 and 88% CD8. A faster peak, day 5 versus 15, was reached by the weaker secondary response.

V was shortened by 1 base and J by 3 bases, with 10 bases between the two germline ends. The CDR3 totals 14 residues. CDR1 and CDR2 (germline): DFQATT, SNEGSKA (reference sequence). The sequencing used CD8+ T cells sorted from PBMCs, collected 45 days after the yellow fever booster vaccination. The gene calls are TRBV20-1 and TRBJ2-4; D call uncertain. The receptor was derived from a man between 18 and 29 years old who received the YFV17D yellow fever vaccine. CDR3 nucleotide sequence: TGCAGTGCTAGAGCAGATTCAAGCAAAAACATTCAGTACTTC. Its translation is CSARADSSKNIQYF.